This TCR beta chain was captured by sequencing in a study of response to subunit inactivated influenza vaccine. Overall study results and limits: The authors offered the suggestion that each seasonal influenza vaccination recruits few new T cells.

This clonotype was seen a few times. The antigen is unknown. This CDR3 region has 14 residues. The junction had 4 bases not matched to a gene; V was cut back by 3 bases and J by 3 bases. The germline CDR1 and CDR2 sequences are SQVTM and ANQGSEA. TCRdb re-analysed the RT-PCR reads in MiXCR, keeping a single row per CDR3 protein. This sample has about 520,000 distinct CDR3 sequences, with around 25% found just once. The rearrangement links TRBV29-1 to TRBJ2-1; 8 bases line up with TRBD2. Sequencing used CD4+ T cells sorted from PBMCs, obtained more than 4 days after vaccination. The clonotype was recovered from a man aged 50-60 years who received an inactivated influenza vaccine. The CDR3, as DNA: TGCAGCGTTGAGCCCGGGACTAGCTACAATGAGCAGTTCTTC. Protein: CSVEPGTSYNEQFF.